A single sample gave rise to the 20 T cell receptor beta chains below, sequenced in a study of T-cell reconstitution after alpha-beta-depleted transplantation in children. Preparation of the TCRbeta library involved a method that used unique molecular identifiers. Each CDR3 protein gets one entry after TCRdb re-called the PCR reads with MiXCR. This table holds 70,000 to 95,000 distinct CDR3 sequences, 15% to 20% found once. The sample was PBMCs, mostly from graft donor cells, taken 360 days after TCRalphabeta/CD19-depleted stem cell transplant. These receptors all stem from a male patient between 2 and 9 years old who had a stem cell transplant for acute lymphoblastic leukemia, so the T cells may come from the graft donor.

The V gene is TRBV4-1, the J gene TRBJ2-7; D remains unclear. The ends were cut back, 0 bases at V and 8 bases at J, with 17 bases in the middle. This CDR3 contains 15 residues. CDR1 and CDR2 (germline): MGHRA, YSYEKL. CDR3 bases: TGCGCCAGCAGCCAAGATGTCGAAGTCTGGGGAAAGCAGTACTTC. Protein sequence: CASSQDVEVWGKQYF.

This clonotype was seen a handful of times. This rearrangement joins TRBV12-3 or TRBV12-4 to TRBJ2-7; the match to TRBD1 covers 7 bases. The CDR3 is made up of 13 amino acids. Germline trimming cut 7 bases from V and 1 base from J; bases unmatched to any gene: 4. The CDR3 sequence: CASTRQGSYEQYF. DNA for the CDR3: TGTGCCAGCACTAGACAGGGTTCCTACGAGCAGTACTTC.

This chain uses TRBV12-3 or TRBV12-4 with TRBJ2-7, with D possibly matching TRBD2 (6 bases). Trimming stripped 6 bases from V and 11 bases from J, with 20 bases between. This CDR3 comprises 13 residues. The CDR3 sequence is CASSQTAWEEEYF. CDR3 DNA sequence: TGTGCCAGCAGCCAGACAGCCTGGGAGGAGGAGTACTTC.

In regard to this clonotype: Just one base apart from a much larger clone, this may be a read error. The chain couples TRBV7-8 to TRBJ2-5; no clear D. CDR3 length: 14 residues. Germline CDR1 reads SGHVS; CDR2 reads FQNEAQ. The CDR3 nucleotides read TGTGCCAGCAGCTTAGGGACCCTCCAAGGGACCCAGTACTTC. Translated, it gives CASSLGTLQGTQYF.

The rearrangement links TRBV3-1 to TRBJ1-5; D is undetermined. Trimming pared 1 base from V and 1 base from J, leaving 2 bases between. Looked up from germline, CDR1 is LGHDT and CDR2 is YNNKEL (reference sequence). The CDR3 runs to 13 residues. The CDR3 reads CASSQGSNQPQHF. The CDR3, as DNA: TGTGCCAGCAGCCAAGGAAGCAATCAGCCCCAGCATTTT.

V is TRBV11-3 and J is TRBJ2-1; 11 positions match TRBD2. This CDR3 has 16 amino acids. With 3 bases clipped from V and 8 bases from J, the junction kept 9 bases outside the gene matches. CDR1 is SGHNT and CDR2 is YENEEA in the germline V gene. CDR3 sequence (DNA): TGTGCCAGCAGCTTTGCCCGACTAGCGGGACTCGATGAGCAGTTCTTC. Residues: CASSFARLAGLDEQFF.

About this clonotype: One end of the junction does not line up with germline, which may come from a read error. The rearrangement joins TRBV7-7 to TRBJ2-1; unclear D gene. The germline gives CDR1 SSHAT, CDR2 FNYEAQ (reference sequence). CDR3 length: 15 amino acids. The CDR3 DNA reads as TGTGCTAGCAGCTTAAAAGCGAGCTCCTACAATGAGCAGTTCTTC. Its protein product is CASSLKASSYNEQFF.

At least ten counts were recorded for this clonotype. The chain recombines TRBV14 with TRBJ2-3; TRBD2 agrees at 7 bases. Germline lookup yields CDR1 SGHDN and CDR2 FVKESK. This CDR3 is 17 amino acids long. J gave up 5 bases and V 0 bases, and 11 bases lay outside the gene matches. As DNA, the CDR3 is TGTGCCAGCAGCCAAGATAGGGTAGGCGGGAGAAAAGATACGCAGTATTTT. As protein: CASSQDRVGGRKDTQYF.

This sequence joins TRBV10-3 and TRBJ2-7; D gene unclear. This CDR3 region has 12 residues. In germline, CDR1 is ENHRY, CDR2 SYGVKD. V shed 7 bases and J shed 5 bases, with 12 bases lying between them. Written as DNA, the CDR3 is TGTGCCATCACCTCTGAGACCCACGAGCAGTACTTC. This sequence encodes CAITSETHEQYF.

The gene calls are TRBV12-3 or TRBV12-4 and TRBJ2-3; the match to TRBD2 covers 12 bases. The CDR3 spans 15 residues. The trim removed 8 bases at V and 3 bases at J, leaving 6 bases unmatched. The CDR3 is CASVASGRGTDTQYF. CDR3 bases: TGTGCCAGCGTCGCTAGCGGGAGGGGTACAGATACGCAGTATTTT.

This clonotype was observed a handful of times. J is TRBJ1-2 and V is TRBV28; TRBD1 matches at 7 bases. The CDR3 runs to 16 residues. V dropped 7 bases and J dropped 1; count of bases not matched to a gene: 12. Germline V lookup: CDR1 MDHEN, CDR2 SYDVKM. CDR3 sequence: CASTTSGGYFNYGYTF. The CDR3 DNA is TGTGCCAGCACTACTTCAGGGGGATATTTTAACTATGGCTACACCTTC.

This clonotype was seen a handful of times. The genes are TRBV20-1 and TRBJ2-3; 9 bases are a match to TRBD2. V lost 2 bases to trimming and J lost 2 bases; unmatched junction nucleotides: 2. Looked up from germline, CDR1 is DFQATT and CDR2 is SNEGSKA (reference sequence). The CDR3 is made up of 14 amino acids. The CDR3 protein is CSARLAGNTDTQYF. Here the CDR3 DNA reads TGCAGTGCTAGACTAGCGGGAAACACAGATACGCAGTATTTT.

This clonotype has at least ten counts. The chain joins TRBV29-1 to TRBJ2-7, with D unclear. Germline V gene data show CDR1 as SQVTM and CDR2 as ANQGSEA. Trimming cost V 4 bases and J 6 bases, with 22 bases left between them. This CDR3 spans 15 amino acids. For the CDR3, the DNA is TGCAGCGTTGGCGACCCCCGAGACATATACAGCGAGCAGTACTTC. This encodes CSVGDPRDIYSEQYF.

This CDR3 is CSATGRGTGKLYEQYF. CDR3 DNA: TGCAGTGCTACCGGACGAGGGACAGGGAAGCTCTACGAGCAGTACTTC. The chain joins TRBV20-1 to TRBJ2-7, with 9 bases matching TRBD1. This CDR3 contains 16 residues. Germline assignment: CDR1 DFQATT and CDR2 SNEGSKA (reference sequence). V lost 4 bases to trimming and J lost 3 bases; unmatched junction nucleotides: 13.

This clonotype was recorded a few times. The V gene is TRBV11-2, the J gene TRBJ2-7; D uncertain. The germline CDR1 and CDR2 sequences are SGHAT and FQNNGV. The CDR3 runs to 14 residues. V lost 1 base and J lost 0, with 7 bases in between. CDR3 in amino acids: CASSLVGISYEQYF. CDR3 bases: TGTGCCAGCAGCTTAGTAGGGATCTCCTACGAGCAGTACTTC.

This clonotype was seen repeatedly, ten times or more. For the CDR3, the DNA is TGTGCCAGCAGCCAAGAGTTTGGGGGTGACACTGAAGCTTTCTTT. It translates to CASSQEFGGDTEAFF. V usage is TRBV3-1 and J usage is TRBJ1-1, with D perhaps matching TRBD1 (5 bases). The germline CDR1 and CDR2 sequences are LGHDT and YNNKEL (reference sequence). CDR3 length: 15 residues. Trimming pared 0 bases from V and 3 bases from J, leaving 11 bases between.

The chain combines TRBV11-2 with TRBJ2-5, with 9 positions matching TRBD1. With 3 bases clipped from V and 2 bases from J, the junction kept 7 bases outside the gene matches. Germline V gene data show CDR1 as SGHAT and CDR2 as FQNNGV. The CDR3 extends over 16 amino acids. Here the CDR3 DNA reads TGTGCCAGCAGCTTTTCCCCGGGACAGGGACAAGAGACCCAGTACTTC. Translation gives CASSFSPGQGQETQYF.

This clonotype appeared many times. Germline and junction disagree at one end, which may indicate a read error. This chain's CDR3 is CASSQGALGGTEAFF. The CDR3 DNA reads as TGTGCCAGCAGTCAAGGGGCCCTAGGGGGCACTGAAGCTTTCTTT. V gene TRBV3-1 combines with J gene TRBJ1-1; weak D call: TRBD1 (6 bases). CDR1 is LGHDT, CDR2 YNNKEL, per germline (reference sequence). The CDR3 spans 15 residues.

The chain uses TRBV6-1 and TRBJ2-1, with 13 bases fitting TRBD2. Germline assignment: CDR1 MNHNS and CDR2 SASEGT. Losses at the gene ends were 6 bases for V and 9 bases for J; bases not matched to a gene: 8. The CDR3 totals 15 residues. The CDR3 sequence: CASRTSGRARREQFF. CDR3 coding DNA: TGTGCCAGCAGAACTAGCGGGAGGGCCCGTCGTGAGCAGTTCTTC.

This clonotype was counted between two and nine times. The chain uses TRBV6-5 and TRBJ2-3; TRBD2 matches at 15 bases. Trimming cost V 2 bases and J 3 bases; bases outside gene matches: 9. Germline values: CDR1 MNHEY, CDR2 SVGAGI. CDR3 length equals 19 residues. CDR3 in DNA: TGTGCCAGCAGTTACCGCACCGGGACTAGCGGGAGGAGGACAGATACGCAGTATTTT. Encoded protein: CASSYRTGTSGRRTDTQYF.